What follows are 12 T cell receptor beta chains derived from one specimen sequenced in a study of identifying expanded T cells in peripheral blood. Profiling relied on immunoSEQ multiplex PCR, and the TCRdb table lists in-frame clones only, not all of them. The top ten clones hold about 4% of a sample with tens of thousands of clones, about 87% of them seen once. Sequenced sample: blood. All receptors derive from a person between 18 and 69 years old in good health.

V and J are TRBV30 and TRBJ2-3; D is possibly TRBD2 (6 bases). Germline-derived CDR1 and CDR2 are GTSNPN and SVGIG (reference sequence). Trimming pared 0 bases from V and 1 base from J, leaving 11 bases between. The CDR3 runs 15 residues. The CDR3 loop reads CAWSVRRDGTDTQYF. The CDR3 DNA sequence: TGTGCCTGGAGTGTACGGCGGGACGGCACAGATACGCAGTATTTT.

The chain is built from TRBV5-1 and TRBJ2-7, with D possibly being TRBD2 (5 bases). V shed 0 bases and J shed 2 bases, with 12 bases lying between them. This CDR3 is 15 amino acids long. Germline values: CDR1 SGHRS, CDR2 YFSETQ. The CDR3 reads CASSLEGVWPYEQYF. CDR3 in DNA: TGCGCCAGCAGCTTGGAGGGAGTATGGCCCTACGAGCAGTACTTC. Complete variable domain (other parts from reference TRBV5-1 and TRBJ2-7): KAGVTQTPRYLIKTRGQQVTLSCSPISGHRSVSWYQQTPGQGLQFLFEYFSETQRNKGNFPGRFSGRQFSNSRSEMNVSTLELGDSALYLCASSLEGVWPYEQYFGPGTRLTVT.

A remark on this clone: This could be a read error, since a much larger clone is one nucleotide away. This sequence joins TRBV6-4 and TRBJ2-3, with 9 bases matching TRBD2. V lost 5 bases to trimming and J lost 3 bases; unmatched junction nucleotides: 3. Germline loops: CDR1 MRHNA, CDR2 SNTAGT. The CDR3 sequence is 14 residues long. CDR3 residues: CASSNAGGTDTQYF. CDR3 nucleotide sequence: TGTGCCAGCAGTAACGCGGGAGGGACAGATACGCAGTATTTT.

CDR3 in amino acids: CASSGFGHGSTDTQYF. CDR3 DNA sequence: TGTGCCAGCAGCGGATTCGGACACGGTAGCACAGATACGCAGTATTTT. The J gene is TRBJ2-3, the V gene TRBV9, with D possibly matching TRBD1 (5 bases). The CDR3 length is 16 residues. The V gene's germline CDR1 is SGDLS and CDR2 YYNGEE. V was clipped by 3 bases and J by 0 bases, with 14 bases between them.

The rearrangement joins TRBV15 to TRBJ2-3; the match to TRBD1 covers 11 bases. This CDR3 has 15 residues. The germline gives CDR1 LNHNV, CDR2 YYDKDF (reference sequence). V trimming: 1 base; J trimming: 4 bases; junction bases outside the gene matches: 1. CDR3 in amino acids: CATSRGGQGADTQYF. DNA of the CDR3: TGTGCCACCAGCAGAGGGGGACAGGGGGCAGATACGCAGTATTTT.

This sequence joins TRBV28 and TRBJ2-3; D possibly corresponds to TRBD2 (5 bases). Germline V CDR1 and CDR2: MDHEN, SYDVKM. The V end was cut by 7 bases, the J end by 5 bases, with 22 bases between. This CDR3 contains 16 residues. The CDR3 DNA reads TGTGCCAGCAATCCTCCCTCCGGGGTAGTCGGAGATACGCAGTATTTT. This gives the protein CASNPPSGVVGDTQYF.

As DNA, the CDR3 is TGTGCCAGCAGTCCCTTGGTACAGTCCTATGGCTACACCTTC. Its protein is CASSPLVQSYGYTF. The chain uses TRBV28 and TRBJ1-2; no definite D call. The V end was cut by 5 bases, the J end by 4 bases, with 14 bases between. The CDR3 runs to 14 residues. In germline, CDR1 is MDHEN, CDR2 SYDVKM.

The chain links TRBV6-6 to TRBJ2-5; perhaps TRBD2 as D (6 bases). The DNA end favors TRBJ2-7, so the J call may be wrong. The CDR3 has 16 amino acids. Germline CDR1 and CDR2: MNHNY and SVGAGI (reference sequence). The chain's CDR3 is CASTILPGLPTYEQYF. CDR3 DNA sequence: TGTGCCAGCACCATCCTCCCGGGACTCCCGACCTACGAGCAGTACTTC.

This rearrangement joins TRBV28 to TRBJ2-1, with TRBD2 identical over 8 bases. The junction had 11 bases not matched to a gene; V was cut back by 6 bases and J by 7 bases. Germline-derived CDR1 and CDR2 are MDHEN and SYDVKM. The CDR3 length is 15 residues. As DNA, the CDR3 is TGTGCCAGCAGCCCTCCCCGGACTAGCCATAATGAGCAGTTCTTC. It translates to CASSPPRTSHNEQFF.

The rearrangement uses TRBV27 and TRBJ2-7; possibly TRBD1 or TRBD2 for D (5 bases each). The V gene's germline CDR1 is MNHEY and CDR2 SMNVEV (reference sequence). There are 12 residues in the CDR3. Between the trimmed V and J ends, which lost 5 bases and 2 bases, there was a span of 7 bases. The CDR3, as DNA: TGTGCCAGCAGTCCGGGGCCCTACGAGCAGTACTTC. Protein: CASSPGPYEQYF.

The rearrangement uses TRBV7-3 and TRBJ2-2; 9 bases line up with TRBD1. The CDR3 sequence is 15 residues long. The trim removed 5 bases at V and 6 bases at J, leaving 7 bases unmatched. Germline CDR1 SGHTA, CDR2 FQGTGA. The CDR3 sequence: CASSQGQGGPGELFF. Written as DNA, the CDR3 is TGTGCCAGCAGCCAGGGACAGGGAGGTCCCGGGGAGCTGTTTTTT.

The CDR3 here is CASSPGSGQPQHF. The CDR3 DNA follows: TGTGCCAGCTCACCAGGGTCCGGGCAGCCCCAGCATTTT. The chain uses TRBV18 and TRBJ1-5; D uncertain. The length of the CDR3 is 13 residues. V was trimmed by 2 bases and J by 7 bases, leaving 9 bases between them. The germline CDR1 and CDR2 sequences are KGHSH and LQKENI.